Given below is one T cell receptor beta chain in context. This entry is derived from a study of blood T cell repertoires in COVID-19. Study context: The United States, Italy and Spain supplied acute and convalescent COVID-19 samples.

Method: immunoSEQ multiplex PCR; TCRdb's copy keeps in-frame clones and lacks some. This sample has roughly 49,000 clones, with 89% found just once. The sequenced material came from peripheral blood. The origin of this receptor is a man aged 55 to 69 with active COVID-19.

Written as DNA, the CDR3 is TGTGCCAGCAGCTTCTATCTAGATCCCGGGGAGCTGTTTTTT. This gives the protein CASSFYLDPGELFF. The chain uses TRBV7-2 and TRBJ2-2; D is ambiguous. Trimming left V 3 bases short and J 6 bases short, with 11 bases between. The CDR3 is 14 amino acids. CDR1 and CDR2 (germline): SGHTA, FQGNSA.